The clone carrying this T cell receptor (beta chain) was detected only once. As originally analysed: Estimated nucleated cell counts came from reference gene primer amplification. Using immunoSEQ multiplex PCR, the repertoire was profiled, and TCRdb retains in-frame clones only, with some absent. V and J calls and clone size are copied from that table; D and trimming were computed from the DNA. The sample has roughly 220,000 clones, approximately 81% seen once; the top ten hold roughly 2.8%. There are 16 residues in the CDR3. Losses at the gene ends were 4 bases for V and 2 bases for J; bases not matched to a gene: 10. Germline V gene data show CDR1 as KGHSY and CDR2 as FQNENV. This specimen belongs to a study of blood T cell repertoires in COVID-19.

The source is a man aged 50 to 59 who had recovered from COVID-19. Sequenced: peripheral blood. V gene TRBV16 combines with J gene TRBJ2-5; 7 bases fit TRBD2. CDR3 protein: CASSRQHGGGQETQYF. The CDR3 DNA follows: TGTGCCAGCAGCCGTCAGCACGGCGGGGGACAAGAGACCCAGTACTTC.